This TCR beta chain was profiled in a study of blood T cell repertoires in COVID-19. The V gene's germline CDR1 is GTSNPN and CDR2 SVGIG (reference sequence). The trim removed 4 bases at V and 3 bases at J, leaving 3 bases unmatched. CDR3 length: 13 residues. Sequencing used immunoSEQ multiplex PCR; TCRdb keeps in-frame clones, though not all of them. The sample lists 250,000 or so clones; around 79% were seen once. The source material was peripheral blood. This receptor was taken from a woman of 80 years or more with acute or convalescent COVID-19. The chain links TRBV30 to TRBJ2-1, with TRBD2 matching 7 bases. The CDR3 is CAWKRGVYNEQFF. The CDR3 region has the DNA TGTGCCTGGAAGCGGGGTGTCTACAATGAGCAGTTCTTC.